Listed here are 28 T cell receptor beta chains from one sample, sequenced in a study of response to subunit inactivated influenza vaccine. TCRdb reprocessed the RT-PCR reads with MiXCR, giving one entry per CDR3 protein. In the table there are under 200,000 distinct CDR3 sequences, roughly a tenth of which are singletons. The specimen was CD8+ T cells sorted from PBMCs, collected less than 25 months after vaccination. The receptor set was obtained from a man in his fifties or sixties who received an inactivated influenza vaccine.

In its sample, this clonotype was seen many times. J is TRBJ1-5 and V is TRBV12-3 or TRBV12-4; D remains unclear. V was shortened by 3 bases and J by 5 bases, with 14 bases between the two germline ends. CDR3 length: 15 amino acids. Here the CDR3 DNA reads TGTGCCAGCAGTTTTGGGTCGCCGAAGGATCAGCCCCAGCATTTT. This codes for CASSFGSPKDQPQHF.

The table lists this clonotype with a few counts. V is TRBV21-1 and J is TRBJ1-1. TRBV21-1 is a pseudogene. This CDR3 has 14 amino acids. The CDR3 protein is CASSKVRAGTEAFF. The CDR3 DNA is TGTGCCAGCAGCAAAGTTAGAGCGGGCACTGAAGCTTTCTTT.

This clonotype has just a few counts. The rearrangement links TRBV5-1 to TRBJ1-6, with a weak D call TRBD1 (6 bases). Germline assignment: CDR1 SGHRS and CDR2 YFSETQ. Between the trimmed V and J ends, which lost 4 bases and 9 bases, there was a span of 11 bases. CDR3 length: 13 amino acids. CDR3 nucleotide sequence: TGCGCCAGCAGCGGCGGGGGGGCTTCACCCCTCCACTTT. This gives the protein CASSGGGASPLHF.

This clonotype has ten or more counts. The rearrangement uses TRBV5-6 and TRBJ1-2, with D hard to call. This CDR3 contains 16 residues. Looked up from germline, CDR1 is SGHDT and CDR2 is YYEEEE. The V gene lost 2 bases and the J gene lost 2 bases, with 16 bases spanning the gap. CDR3 loop: CASSFLLSTLNYGYTF. For the CDR3, the DNA is TGTGCCAGCAGCTTCCTCCTATCGACGTTGAACTATGGCTACACCTTC.

A few counts support this clonotype. The chain employs TRBV7-9 and TRBJ2-3; D ambiguous. V shed 0 bases and J shed 4 bases, with 8 bases lying between them. CDR1 is SEHNR, CDR2 FQNEAQ, per germline (reference sequence). CDR3 size: 14 residues. The CDR3 DNA is TGTGCCAGCAGCTTAGCGGGGTGGCCAGATACGCAGTATTTT. This gives the protein CASSLAGWPDTQYF.

This rearrangement joins TRBV4-1 to TRBJ1-1; no definite D call. The CDR3 consists of 14 residues. CDR1 is MGHRA and CDR2 is YSYEKL in the germline V gene. The V and J ends lost 3 bases and 3 bases respectively, with 11 bases between them. The CDR3 sequence: CASSQGMGYTEAFF. CDR3 nucleotides: TGCGCCAGCAGCCAGGGGATGGGGTACACTGAAGCTTTCTTT.

Sample share makes this clonotype medium-sized. The junction departs from the called germline gene at one end, perhaps through a read error. V usage is TRBV2 and J usage is TRBJ2-7; D is undetermined. The CDR3 spans 10 residues. From germline, CDR1 is SNHLY and CDR2 FYNNEI. The CDR3 reads CASSVYEQYF. The CDR3 DNA follows: TGCGCCAGCAGCGTTTACGAGCAGTACTTC.

There are a few counts of this clonotype. The chain couples TRBV4-3 to TRBJ2-1, with D possibly called TRBD1 or TRBD2 (5 bases each). Trimming removed 0 bases from V and 4 bases from J, with 10 bases in between. CDR3 length equals 15 residues. The germline V gene encodes CDR1 LGHNA and CDR2 YSLEER. CDR3 sequence: CASSQDGGGYNEQFF. The CDR3 DNA reads as TGCGCCAGCAGCCAAGATGGTGGGGGATACAATGAGCAGTTCTTC.

This clonotype came up a few times. V gene TRBV29-1 combines with J gene TRBJ2-1, with TRBD2 identical over 12 bases. The CDR3 consists of 14 residues. After removal of 5 bases from V and 6 bases from J, the junction contained 5 bases not matched to a gene. CDR1 and CDR2 from the germline V gene are SQVTM and ANQGSEA. The CDR3: CSVLAGGVGNEQFF. The CDR3 bases are TGCAGCGTTCTAGCGGGGGGGGTTGGCAATGAGCAGTTCTTC.

This clonotype was seen ten or more times. The chain is built from TRBV28 and TRBJ2-6; D is ambiguous. Deletions cut 2 bases from V and 0 bases from J, with 8 bases between. CDR1 MDHEN and CDR2 SYDVKM come from the germline V gene. This CDR3 contains 16 residues. The CDR3 DNA is TGTGCCAGCAGTTTAATCGGGCGCTCTGGGGCCAACGTCCTGACTTTC. Protein sequence: CASSLIGRSGANVLTF.

The chain recombines TRBV7-9 with TRBJ2-3, with D possibly called TRBD1 or TRBD2 (5 bases each). This CDR3 is 16 amino acids long. Trimming stripped 6 bases from V and 4 bases from J, with 20 bases between. In germline, CDR1 is SEHNR, CDR2 FQNEAQ (reference sequence). The CDR3 reads CASRSTGLGIADTQYF. In DNA form, the CDR3 reads TGTGCCAGCAGATCTACAGGACTGGGCATCGCAGATACGCAGTATTTT.

This chain links TRBV6-5 with TRBJ1-1; perhaps TRBD1 as D (6 bases). Trimming stripped 5 bases from V and 6 bases from J, with 10 bases between. This CDR3 is 12 amino acids long. Germline CDR1 MNHEY, CDR2 SVGAGI. The CDR3 loop is CASSTGFSEAFF. DNA for the CDR3: TGTGCCAGCAGTACAGGGTTCTCTGAAGCTTTCTTT.

This clonotype has a count of ten or more. CDR3 loop: CASSEGFLYNEQFF. CDR3 sequence (DNA): TGTGCCAGCAGTGAGGGGTTTCTCTACAATGAGCAGTTCTTC. V usage is TRBV2 and J usage is TRBJ2-1; D is undetermined. With 3 bases removed from V and 3 bases from J, the gap between germline ends came to 9 bases. The CDR3 is made up of 14 amino acids. The germline gives CDR1 SNHLY, CDR2 FYNNEI.

The CDR3 here is CASSLKGLSYNSPLHF. CDR3 in DNA: TGTGCCAGCAGCCTAAAGGGACTGTCGTATAATTCACCCCTCCACTTT. The chain carries TRBV4-2 and TRBJ1-6, with D possibly matching TRBD1 (5 bases). Trimming took 4 bases from V and 4 from J, leaving 14 bases between them. This CDR3 contains 16 residues. Germline V gives CDR1 LGHNA, CDR2 YNFKEQ.

This clonotype has a count of ten or more. The chain recombines TRBV27 with TRBJ2-7, with D perhaps matching TRBD1 (6 bases). CDR3 size: 13 residues. Trimming left V 6 bases short and J 2 bases short, with 11 bases between. CDR1 MNHEY and CDR2 SMNVEV come from the germline V gene (reference sequence). CDR3 nucleotide sequence: TGTGCCAGCAGCCCGACAGGAGCCTACGAGCAGTACTTC. Amino acid sequence: CASSPTGAYEQYF.

The J gene is TRBJ2-5, the V gene TRBV12-3 or TRBV12-4, with 12 bases fitting TRBD2. J was trimmed by 1 base and V by 5 bases; bases with no gene match: 11. The CDR3 consists of 18 residues. CDR3 nucleotide sequence: TGTGCCAGCAGTCCCTCATTCGGGACTAGCGGGCCCCAAGAGACCCAGTACTTC. This encodes CASSPSFGTSGPQETQYF.

This sequence joins TRBV10-3 and TRBJ2-5; D is perhaps TRBD1 (5 bases). With 2 bases removed from V and 1 base from J, the gap between germline ends came to 11 bases. Germline assignment: CDR1 ENHRY and CDR2 SYGVKD. The CDR3 spans 15 residues. The CDR3 loop is CAISETGAPQETQYF. For the CDR3, the DNA is TGTGCCATCAGTGAGACAGGTGCCCCCCAAGAGACCCAGTACTTC.

This clonotype was counted ten times or more. CDR3 sequence: CASSLASGGVGYNEQFF. The CDR3 bases are TGTGCCAGCAGTTTGGCTAGCGGGGGGGTGGGCTACAATGAGCAGTTCTTC. This chain joins TRBV28 and TRBJ2-1, with 12 nucleotides matching TRBD2. Germline-derived CDR1 and CDR2 are MDHEN and SYDVKM. The CDR3 length is 17 residues. The V segment lost 3 bases and the J segment 3 bases; nucleotides outside the gene matches: 6.

In regard to this clonotype: It may be a read error: a sequence one base away is much more abundant. The V and J genes are TRBV20-1 and TRBJ2-7, with 8 bases fitting TRBD1. The V gene end was trimmed by 0 bases and the J gene end by 3 bases; junction bases not matched to a gene: 7. Germline V lookup: CDR1 DFQATT, CDR2 SNEGSKA (reference sequence). The CDR3 extends over 15 amino acids. The CDR3 here is CSARDRETGGYEQYF. The CDR3 DNA is TGCAGTGCTAGAGATCGGGAAACAGGGGGCTACGAGCAGTACTTC.

This clonotype occurred a few times. The chain combines TRBV4-2 with TRBJ2-1, with 7 bases aligning to TRBD1. This CDR3 contains 14 residues. Germline CDR1 is LGHNA and CDR2 is YNFKEQ. With 3 bases clipped from V and 8 bases from J, the junction kept 7 bases outside the gene matches. As DNA, the CDR3 is TGTGCCAGCAGCCAGGGACAGCTTGTCGATGAGCAGTTCTTC. Its translation is CASSQGQLVDEQFF.

This clonotype has a single count. V gene TRBV3-1 combines with J gene TRBJ2-2; D may correspond to TRBD1 or TRBD2 (5 bases each). Germline CDR1 is LGHDT and CDR2 is YNNKEL (reference sequence). The CDR3 has 15 amino acids. Trimming removed 5 bases from V and 4 bases from J, with 14 bases in between. The DNA for the CDR3 is TGTGCCAGCAGCAAGGAGGTCAGGGCCACCGGGGAGCTGTTTTTT. It specifies CASSKEVRATGELFF.

This clonotype was counted at least ten times. The chain combines TRBV9 with TRBJ2-1; 7 positions match TRBD1. CDR3 length equals 15 residues. Germline V lookup: CDR1 SGDLS, CDR2 YYNGEE. V shed 3 bases and J 7 bases; nucleotides not matched to a gene: 10. The CDR3 loop is CASSGGGTEVNEQFF. Written as DNA, the CDR3 is TGTGCCAGCAGCGGTGGTGGGACAGAAGTGAATGAGCAGTTCTTC.

There are many counts of this clonotype. The chain carries TRBV5-1 and TRBJ2-7, with D perhaps matching TRBD2 (6 bases). Trimming took 3 bases from V and 6 from J, leaving 16 bases between them. The CDR3 is 14 amino acids. Germline CDR1 SGHRS, CDR2 YFSETQ. The CDR3 region is CASSWGDQLPEQYF. The CDR3 DNA is TGCGCCAGCAGCTGGGGGGATCAACTCCCCGAGCAGTACTTC.

This clonotype has a handful of counts. This chain joins TRBV7-8 and TRBJ2-7; TRBD1 matches at 11 bases. The CDR3 contains 17 residues. The junction had 4 bases not matched to a gene; V was cut back by 0 bases and J by 0 bases. The V gene's germline CDR1 is SGHVS and CDR2 FQNEAQ. The CDR3 sequence is CASSLAPGQGGSYEQYF. The CDR3 DNA sequence: TGTGCCAGCAGCTTAGCCCCGGGACAGGGGGGCTCCTACGAGCAGTACTTC.

The table lists this clonotype with a few counts. The J gene is TRBJ2-1, the V gene TRBV25-1; D not resolved. V lost 3 bases and J lost 3, with 9 bases in between. CDR1 is MGHDK, CDR2 SYGVNS, per germline. This CDR3 has 14 residues. The CDR3 reads CASSEVDGYNEQFF. The CDR3 nucleotides read TGTGCCAGCAGTGAGGTAGACGGCTACAATGAGCAGTTCTTC.

This clonotype was seen at least ten times. CDR3 nucleotides: TGTGCCAGCACCCGGACAGGGAACAATCAGCCCCAGCATTTT. This translates into CASTRTGNNQPQHF. The chain combines TRBV2 with TRBJ1-5; 8 bases line up with TRBD1. CDR1 is SNHLY and CDR2 is FYNNEI in the germline V gene. The CDR3 has 14 amino acids. Trimming at V came to 7 bases and at J to 3 bases, leaving 5 bases not matched to a gene.

This chain uses TRBV11-1 with TRBJ2-4, with unresolved D. Germline loops: CDR1 SGHAT, CDR2 FQDESV (reference sequence). The ends were cut back, 0 bases at V and 5 bases at J, with 5 bases in the middle. The CDR3 spans 13 residues. The CDR3: CASSLAPENIQYF. The CDR3 DNA follows: TGTGCCAGCAGCTTAGCGCCGGAAAACATTCAGTACTTC.

This clonotype was seen only a few times. The chain carries TRBV7-3 and TRBJ2-2; no clear D gene. V was trimmed by 3 bases and J by 6 bases, leaving 14 bases between them. This CDR3 has 15 amino acids. CDR1 SGHTA and CDR2 FQGTGA come from the germline V gene. As DNA, the CDR3 is TGTGCCAGCAGCTTTTCCCTATCCCCCCCCGGGGAGCTGTTTTTT. Translating it yields CASSFSLSPPGELFF.